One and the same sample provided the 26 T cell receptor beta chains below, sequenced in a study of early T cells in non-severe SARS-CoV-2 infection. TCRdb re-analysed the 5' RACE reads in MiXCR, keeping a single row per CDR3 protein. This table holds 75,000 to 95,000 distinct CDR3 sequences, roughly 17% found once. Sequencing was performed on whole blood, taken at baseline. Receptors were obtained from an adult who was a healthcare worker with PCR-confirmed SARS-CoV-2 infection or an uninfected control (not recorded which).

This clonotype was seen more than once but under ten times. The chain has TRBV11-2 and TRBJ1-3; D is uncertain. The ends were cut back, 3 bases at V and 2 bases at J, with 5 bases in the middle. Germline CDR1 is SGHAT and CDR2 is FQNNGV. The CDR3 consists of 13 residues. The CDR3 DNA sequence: TGTGCCAGCAGCTTGAGTACTGGAAACACCATATATTTT. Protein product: CASSLSTGNTIYF.

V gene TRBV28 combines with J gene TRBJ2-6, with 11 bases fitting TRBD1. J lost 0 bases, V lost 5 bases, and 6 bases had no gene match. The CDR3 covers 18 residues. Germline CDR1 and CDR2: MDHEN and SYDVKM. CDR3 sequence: CASSPWTGGLSGANVLTF. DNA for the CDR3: TGTGCCAGCAGTCCTTGGACAGGGGGCCTCTCTGGGGCCAACGTCCTGACTTTC.

As DNA, the CDR3 is TGTGCCAGCAGCTTATACCCTGACGGGAATCAGCCCCAGCATTTT. Protein: CASSLYPDGNQPQHF. This sequence joins TRBV7-2 and TRBJ1-5; D remains unclear. The CDR3 covers 15 residues. The V end lost 2 bases, the J end lost 4 bases, and 12 bases lay between the germline ends. Germline V gene lookup returns CDR1 SGHTA and CDR2 FQGNSA.

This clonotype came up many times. The CDR3 spells CASSLEVHSYNEQFF. The DNA for the CDR3 is TGTGCCAGCAGCTTAGAGGTGCACTCCTACAATGAGCAGTTCTTC. The chain combines TRBV11-2 with TRBJ2-1; D is unresolved. The germline gives CDR1 SGHAT, CDR2 FQNNGV. There are 15 residues in the CDR3. V dropped 0 bases and J dropped 0 bases, with 6 bases sitting between them. Using reference TRBV11-2 and TRBJ2-1 for the parts outside the CDR3, the full variable domain is EAGVAQSPRYKIIEKRQSVAFWCNPISGHATLYWYQQILGQGPKLLIQFQNNGVVDDSQLPKDRFSAERLKGVDSTLKIQPAKLEDSAVYLCASSLEVHSYNEQFFGPGTRLTVL.

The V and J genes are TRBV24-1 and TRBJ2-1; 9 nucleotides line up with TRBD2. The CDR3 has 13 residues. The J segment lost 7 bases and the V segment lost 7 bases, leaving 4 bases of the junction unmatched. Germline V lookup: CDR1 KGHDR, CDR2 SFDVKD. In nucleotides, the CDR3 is TGTGCCACCAGAGCGGGAGGAGAAAATGAGCAGTTCTTC. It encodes CATRAGGENEQFF.

CDR3 in DNA: TGTGCCAGTAGTACTCACAGGGCTAGTCAGCCCCAGCATTTT. This gives the protein CASSTHRASQPQHF. This chain uses TRBV19 with TRBJ1-5; tentatively, D is TRBD1 (6 bases). Trimming took 4 bases from V and 6 from J, leaving 13 bases between them. Germline assignment: CDR1 LNHDA and CDR2 SQIVND (reference sequence). The CDR3 length is 14 residues.

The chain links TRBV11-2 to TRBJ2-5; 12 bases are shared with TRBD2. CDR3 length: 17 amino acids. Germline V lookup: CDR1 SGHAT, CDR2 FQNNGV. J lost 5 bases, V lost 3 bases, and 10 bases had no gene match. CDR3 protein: CASSFSLAGGPRETQYF. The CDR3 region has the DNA TGTGCCAGCAGCTTCTCACTAGCGGGAGGCCCACGGGAGACCCAGTACTTC.

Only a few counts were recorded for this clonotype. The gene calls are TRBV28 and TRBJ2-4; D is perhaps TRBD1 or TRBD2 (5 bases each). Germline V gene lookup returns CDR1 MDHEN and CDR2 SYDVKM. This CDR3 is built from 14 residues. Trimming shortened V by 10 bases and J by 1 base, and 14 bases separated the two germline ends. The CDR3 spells CATLGWGAKNIQYF. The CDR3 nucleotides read TGTGCCACCCTTGGGTGGGGGGCCAAAAACATTCAGTACTTC.

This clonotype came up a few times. The chain's CDR3 is CSAREALYGYTF. The CDR3 DNA reads TGCAGTGCTAGAGAGGCTCTCTATGGCTACACCTTC. The chain has TRBV20-1 and TRBJ1-2; the D is unclear. V was pared by 0 bases and J by 4 bases, with 6 bases between. Germline V gives CDR1 DFQATT, CDR2 SNEGSKA (reference sequence). The CDR3 length is 12 residues.

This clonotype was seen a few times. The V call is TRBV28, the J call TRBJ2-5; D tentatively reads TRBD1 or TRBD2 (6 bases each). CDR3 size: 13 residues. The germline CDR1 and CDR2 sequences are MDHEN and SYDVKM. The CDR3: CALAGHPQETQYF. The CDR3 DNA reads TGTGCACTGGCGGGACACCCACAAGAGACCCAGTACTTC.

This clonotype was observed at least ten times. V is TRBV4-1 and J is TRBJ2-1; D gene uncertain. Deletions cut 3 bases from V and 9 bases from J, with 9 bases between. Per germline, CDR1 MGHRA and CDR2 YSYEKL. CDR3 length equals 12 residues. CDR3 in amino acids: CASSHPLSEQFF. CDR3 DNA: TGCGCCAGCAGCCATCCCCTAAGTGAGCAGTTCTTC.

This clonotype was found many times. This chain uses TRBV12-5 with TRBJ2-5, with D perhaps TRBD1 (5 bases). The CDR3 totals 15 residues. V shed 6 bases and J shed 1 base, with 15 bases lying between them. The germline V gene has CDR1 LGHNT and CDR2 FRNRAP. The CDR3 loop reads CASGYHRNLQETQYF. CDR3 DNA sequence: TGTGCTAGTGGGTATCACAGGAACCTCCAAGAGACCCAGTACTTC. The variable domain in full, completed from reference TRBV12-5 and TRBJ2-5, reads DARVTQTPRHKVTEMGQEVTMRCQPILGHNTVFWYRQTMMQGLELLAYFRNRAPLDDSGMPKDRFSAEMPDATLATLKIQPSEPRDSAVYFCASGYHRNLQETQYFGPGTRLLVL.

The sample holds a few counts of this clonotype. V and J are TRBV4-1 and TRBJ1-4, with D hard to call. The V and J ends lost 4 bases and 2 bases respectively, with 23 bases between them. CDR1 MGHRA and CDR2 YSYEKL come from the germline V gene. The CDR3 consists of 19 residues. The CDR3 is CASSPITGVRIRTNEKLFF. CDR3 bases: TGCGCCAGCAGCCCTATTACCGGCGTCCGGATTCGGACTAATGAAAAACTGTTTTTT.

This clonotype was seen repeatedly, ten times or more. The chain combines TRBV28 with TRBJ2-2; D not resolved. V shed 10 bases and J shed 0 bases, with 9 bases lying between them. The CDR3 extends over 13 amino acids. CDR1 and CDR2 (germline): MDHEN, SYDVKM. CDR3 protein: CANGRTNTGELFF. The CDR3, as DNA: TGTGCCAACGGACGAACGAACACCGGGGAGCTGTTTTTT.

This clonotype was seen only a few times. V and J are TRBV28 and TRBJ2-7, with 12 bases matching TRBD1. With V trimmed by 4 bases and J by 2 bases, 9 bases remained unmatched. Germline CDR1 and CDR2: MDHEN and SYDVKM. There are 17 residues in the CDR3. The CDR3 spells CASSSQPGQGATYEQYF. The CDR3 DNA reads TGTGCCAGCAGTTCCCAACCGGGACAGGGGGCAACCTACGAGCAGTACTTC.

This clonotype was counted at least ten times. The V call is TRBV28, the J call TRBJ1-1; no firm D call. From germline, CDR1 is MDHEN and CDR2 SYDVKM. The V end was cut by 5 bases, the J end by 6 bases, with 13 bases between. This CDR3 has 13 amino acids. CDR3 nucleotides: TGTGCCAGCAGTGCACCCCGCCAGGCTGAAGCTTTCTTT. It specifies CASSAPRQAEAFF.

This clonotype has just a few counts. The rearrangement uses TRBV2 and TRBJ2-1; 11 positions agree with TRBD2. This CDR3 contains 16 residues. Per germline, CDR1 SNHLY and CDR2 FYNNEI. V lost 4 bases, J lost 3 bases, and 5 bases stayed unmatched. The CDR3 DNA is TGTGCCAGCAGTGTAGCGGGAGGGCCGTACTACAATGAGCAGTTCTTC. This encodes CASSVAGGPYYNEQFF.

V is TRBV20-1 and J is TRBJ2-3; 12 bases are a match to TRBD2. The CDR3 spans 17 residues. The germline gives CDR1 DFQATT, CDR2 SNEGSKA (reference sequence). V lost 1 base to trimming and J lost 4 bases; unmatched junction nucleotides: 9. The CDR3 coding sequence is TGCAGTGCTAGAGTCGCTAGCGGGAGGGCCGATTCAGATACGCAGTATTTT. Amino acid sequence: CSARVASGRADSDTQYF.

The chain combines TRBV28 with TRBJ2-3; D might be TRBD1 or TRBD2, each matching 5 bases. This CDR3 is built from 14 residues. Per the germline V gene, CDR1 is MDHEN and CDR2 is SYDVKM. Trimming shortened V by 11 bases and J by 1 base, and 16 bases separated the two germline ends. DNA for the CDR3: TGTGCCGGGGGTATGGGGGACGGCACAGATACGCAGTATTTT. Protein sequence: CAGGMGDGTDTQYF.

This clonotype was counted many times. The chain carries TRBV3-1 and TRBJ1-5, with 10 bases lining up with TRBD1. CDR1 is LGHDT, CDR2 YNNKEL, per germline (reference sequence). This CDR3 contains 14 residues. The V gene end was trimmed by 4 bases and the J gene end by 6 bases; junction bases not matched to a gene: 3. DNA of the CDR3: TGTGCCAGCAGCCCGACAGGGGGCGGTCAGCCCCAGCATTTT. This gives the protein CASSPTGGGQPQHF.

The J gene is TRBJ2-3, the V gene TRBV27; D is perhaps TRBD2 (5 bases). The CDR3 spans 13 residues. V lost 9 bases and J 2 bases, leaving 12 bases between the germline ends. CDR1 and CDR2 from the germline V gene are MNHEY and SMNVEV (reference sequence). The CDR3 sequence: CARGFGLTDTQYF. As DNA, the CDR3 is TGTGCCAGGGGGTTTGGACTCACAGATACGCAGTATTTT.

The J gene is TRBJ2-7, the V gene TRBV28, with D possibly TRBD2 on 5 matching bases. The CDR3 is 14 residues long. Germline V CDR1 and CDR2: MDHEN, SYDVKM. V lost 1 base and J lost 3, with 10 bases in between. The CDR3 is CASSLSPAGYEQYF. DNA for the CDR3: TGTGCCAGCAGTTTATCCCCGGCGGGCTACGAGCAGTACTTC.

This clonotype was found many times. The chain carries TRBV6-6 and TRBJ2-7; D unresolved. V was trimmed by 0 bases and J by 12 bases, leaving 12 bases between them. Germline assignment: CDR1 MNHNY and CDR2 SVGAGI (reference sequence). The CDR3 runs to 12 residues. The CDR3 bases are TGTGCCAGCAGTTACTCTGGGCGAGAGAGGTACTTC. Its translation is CASSYSGRERYF.

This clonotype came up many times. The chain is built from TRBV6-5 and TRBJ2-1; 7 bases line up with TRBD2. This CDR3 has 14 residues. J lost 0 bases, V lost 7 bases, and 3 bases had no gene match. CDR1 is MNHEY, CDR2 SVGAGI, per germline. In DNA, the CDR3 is TGTGCCAGCACGTGGGACTACTCCTACAATGAGCAGTTCTTC. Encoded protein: CASTWDYSYNEQFF.

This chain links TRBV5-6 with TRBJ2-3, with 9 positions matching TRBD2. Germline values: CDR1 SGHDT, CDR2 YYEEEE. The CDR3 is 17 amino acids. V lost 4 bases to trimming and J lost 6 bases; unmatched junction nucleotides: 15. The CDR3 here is CASSLNGAGGPDDTQYF. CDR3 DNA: TGTGCCAGCAGCCTCAACGGCGCGGGAGGGCCAGATGATACGCAGTATTTT.

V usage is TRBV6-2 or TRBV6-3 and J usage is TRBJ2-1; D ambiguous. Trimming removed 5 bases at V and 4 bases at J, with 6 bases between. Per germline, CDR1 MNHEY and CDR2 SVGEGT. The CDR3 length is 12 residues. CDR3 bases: TGTGCCAGCAGTAGGGTTTACAATGAGCAGTTCTTC. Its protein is CASSRVYNEQFF.